Below are 2 T cell receptor beta chains sequenced from a single sample in a study of shared clonotypes between healthy human individuals. Sequencing used immunoSEQ multiplex PCR; TCRdb keeps in-frame clones, though not all of them. Of 2 million to 2.5 million clones in the sample, about 94% are singletons; the top ten hold 0.1% to 0.15%. The sequencing input was naive CD4+ T cells sorted from blood. Regarding subset: CD45RA+ positively selected. Source of these receptors: a man between 18 and 35 years old in good health.

This sequence joins TRBV6-1 and TRBJ2-5, with D possibly being TRBD1 (7 bases). Trimming removed 6 bases at V and 0 bases at J, with 14 bases between. CDR3 length equals 15 residues. Germline assignment: CDR1 MNHNS and CDR2 SASEGT. CDR3 loop: CASRMTGRYQETQYF. The CDR3 coding sequence is TGTGCCAGCAGGATGACAGGGAGGTACCAAGAGACCCAGTACTTC.

This chain links TRBV19 with TRBJ2-1, with TRBD2 matching 9 bases. CDR1 LNHDA and CDR2 SQIVND come from the germline V gene (reference sequence). The CDR3 has 14 amino acids. The V gene end was trimmed by 8 bases and the J gene end by 5 bases; junction bases not matched to a gene: 7. The CDR3 sequence: CASARLAEHNEQFF. The DNA for the CDR3 is TGTGCCAGTGCCCGACTAGCGGAGCACAATGAGCAGTTCTTC.